The rows below give T cell receptor beta chains drawn from one sample of a study of T cell clusters in autoimmune cytopenias. TCRdb reanalyzed the multiplex PCR reads and collapses them to one entry per CDR3 protein, without DNA. In total, the table holds more than 3,000 distinct CDR3 sequences. Material: peripheral blood. These receptors all stem from a human donor with an autoimmune cytopenia, with autoimmune hepatitis or in good health (not recorded which). The CDR3 runs from the conserved cysteine through the conserved F or W. Clone size is given for some rows only: seen once, a few or many times, or a class if the clone is expanded.

>NA|TRBJ2-1|TRBV18
CASSPPSGRSYNEQFF
>medium-sized|TRBJ1-2|TRBV6-5
CASSYRGSDNYGYTF
>hyperexpanded|TRBJ1-2|TRBV30
CAGDSHLNYGYTF
>medium-sized|TRBJ1-1|TRBV11-2
CASSLSGNTEAFF
>NA|TRBJ2-7|TRBV6-5
CASSYLGSYEQYF
>NA|TRBJ1-6|TRBV28
CATLAGAYNSPLHF
>medium-sized|TRBJ2-5|TRBV7-9
CATRRGDQETQYF
>NA|TRBJ2-1|TRBV28
CASSPPGLVNNEQFF
>NA|TRBJ1-2|TRBV28
CASSLVGQAYGYTF
>medium-sized|TRBJ2-5|TRBV7-6
CASSFRNSAGEGETQYF
>NA|TRBJ2-2|TRBV5-4
CASSLTSGGVGELFF
>NA|TRBJ1-1|TRBV6-5
CASSEWEVQGAEAFF
>NA|TRBJ2-3|TRBV12-5
CASGLLGTSESDTQYF
>NA|TRBJ2-3|TRBV7-2
CASCRIPGTSGRTDTQYF
>medium-sized|TRBJ2-3|TRBV5-4
CASSYSTGRNTDTQYF
>NA|TRBJ1-5|TRBV10-1
CASRGRGGNQPQHF
>NA|TRBJ2-3|TRBV6-4
CASSRGLAGGLGADTQYF
>NA|TRBJ2-3|TRBV4-1
CASSQGQGKADTQYF
>NA|TRBJ2-1|TRBV14
CASSLGSLAYNEQFF
>medium-sized|TRBJ2-3|TRBV7-9
CASAGTGRGDTDTQYF
>NA|TRBJ2-1|TRBV12-5
CASGGVVGGYNEQFF
>medium-sized|TRBJ1-1|TRBV18
CASSPPMGQGARSTEAFF
>NA|TRBJ2-2|TRBV19
CASSHGGGAGELFF
>NA|TRBJ1-1|TRBV6-5
CASSERGGQGPGSTEAFF
>NA|TRBJ2-1|TRBV6-5
CASSYSRVYNELFF
>NA|TRBJ2-3|TRBV6-1
CASSEGPGGFTDTQYF
>NA|TRBJ2-6|TRBV11-2
CASRGQGTGANVLTF
>medium-sized|TRBJ1-2|TRBV5-1
CASSLSAGNIYGYTF
>NA|TRBJ2-3|TRBV12-3/TRBV12-4
CASSSSVGGRTDTQYF
>NA|TRBJ2-3|TRBV3-1
CASSPRVSTDTQYF
>NA|TRBJ2-7|TRBV5-6
CASSFTGVEYEQYF
>NA|TRBJ1-5|TRBV18
CASSLHRGQPQHF
>NA|TRBJ2-3|TRBV10-1
CASSLTGTYYSTDTQYF
>NA|TRBJ1-1|TRBV6-4
CASTLVWGETEAFF
>NA|TRBJ2-2|TRBV28
CACSLLHEGTGELFF
>NA|TRBJ1-1|TRBV5-1
CASSLRGGEDTEAFF
>medium-sized|TRBJ2-2|TRBV5-4
CASSVGTGELFF
>NA|TRBJ2-5|TRBV5-6
CASSLGFRPYGETQYF
>NA|TRBJ2-5|TRBV30
CAWSIGTGGWETQYF
>NA|TRBJ2-3|TRBV20-1
CSAGPALVRGHTDTQYF
>NA|TRBJ1-1|TRBV5-6
CASSLGHGLNTEAFF
>medium-sized|TRBJ2-7|TRBV29-1
CSVEEPRYEQYF
>NA|TRBJ2-7|TRBV5-4
CASSGKQGTYEQYF
>NA|TRBJ2-7|TRBV11-2
CASSNRDSGPEQYF
>medium-sized|TRBJ2-1|TRBV27
CASSLWTSYNEQFF
>NA|TRBJ2-7|TRBV10-3
CAISESGQGLSYEQYF
>NA|TRBJ2-5|TRBV4-1
CASSRGGDSETQYF
>NA|TRBJ2-3|TRBV12-3/TRBV12-4
CASSYREGGADTQYF
>NA|TRBJ2-1|TRBV15
CATSNPGQGLNEQFF